This T cell receptor (beta chain) is drawn from a study of cytomegalovirus exposure and HLA in healthy donors. Across the study: The approximately 120 validation repertoires and the approximately 640 first-cohort repertoires shared a platform, a later analysis reported.

Details on this clone: Its cognate antigen is unknown.

Study outcomes and limitations: Among the CMV-associated chains, a few were confirmed in vitro as specific for CMV antigens. The tendency of first-cohort TCR clusters to co-occur in the 120 validation repertoires was identified by a subsequent analysis. It was reportedly the case that the classifier diagnosed cytomegalovirus status with high specificity and sensitivity.

Repertoires were generated with immunoSEQ multiplex PCR, while TCRdb's copy carries only in-frame clones and drops some. The profile shows about 360,000 clones, about nine tenths of them singletons. CDR1 is MNHNS and CDR2 is SASEGT in the germline V gene. V lost 2 bases to trimming and J lost 4 bases; unmatched junction nucleotides: 7. The CDR3 totals 16 residues. Sample: PBMCs. The chain has TRBV6-1 and TRBJ2-1; the match to TRBD2 covers 8 bases. The receptor was derived from a woman aged 18 to 35 in good health and CMV-seronegative. The CDR3 spells CASSEHGGETYNEQFF. The CDR3, as DNA: TGTGCCAGCAGTGAACACGGGGGGGAGACTTACAATGAGCAGTTCTTC.